The TCR beta chain under discussion was sequenced for a study of blood T cell repertoires in COVID-19. Looking at the study overall: COVID-19 samples collected from the United States, Italy and Spain covered acute and convalescent phases. From T cells, B-cell-depleted T cells, or PBMCs came the material, which was cDNA or gDNA.

V dropped 4 bases and J dropped 5 bases, with 15 bases sitting between them. The CDR3 runs 14 residues. The germline V gene has CDR1 SGHNT and CDR2 YYREEE (reference sequence). Authors' analysis steps: The assay estimated nucleated cells by amplifying reference gene primers. Data came from immunoSEQ multiplex PCR; TCRdb stores just in-frame clones and leaves some out. Clone size and the V and J calls come from that table; the DNA yielded D and trimming. This sample has under 200,000 clones, with around 77% found just once. The receptor comes from a man between 70 and 80 years old with active or convalescent COVID-19. Sequenced: peripheral blood. The chain joins TRBV5-4 to TRBJ2-5; D may be TRBD1 (6 bases). The CDR3 is CASSVDPGEETQYF. The CDR3 DNA reads as TGTGCCAGCAGCGTGGATCCAGGGGAGGAGACCCAGTACTTC.